This TCR beta chain was found in a study of lymphopenia after photon versus proton radiotherapy. As to this clone: Its cognate antigen is unknown.

TCRdb's table, derived via immunoSEQ multiplex PCR, lists solely in-frame clones and lacks some. Of around 18,000 clones listed, approximately 82% are singletons. Study-level results: Relative stability marked proton patients; photon patients lost diversity and naive cells.

Specimen: peripheral blood, collected from a patient treated with proton-based radiotherapy. The TCR originated in a man aged 70 or older with pancreatic cancer.

CDR3 amino acids: CASSIKVYGNYGYTF. In DNA form, the CDR3 reads TGTGCCAGTAGTATAAAGGTTTACGGAAACTATGGCTACACCTTC. The chain carries TRBV19 and TRBJ1-2; D is undetermined. Trimming removed 2 bases at V and 2 bases at J, with 12 bases between. This CDR3 spans 15 amino acids. Per germline, CDR1 LNHDA and CDR2 SQIVND (reference sequence).